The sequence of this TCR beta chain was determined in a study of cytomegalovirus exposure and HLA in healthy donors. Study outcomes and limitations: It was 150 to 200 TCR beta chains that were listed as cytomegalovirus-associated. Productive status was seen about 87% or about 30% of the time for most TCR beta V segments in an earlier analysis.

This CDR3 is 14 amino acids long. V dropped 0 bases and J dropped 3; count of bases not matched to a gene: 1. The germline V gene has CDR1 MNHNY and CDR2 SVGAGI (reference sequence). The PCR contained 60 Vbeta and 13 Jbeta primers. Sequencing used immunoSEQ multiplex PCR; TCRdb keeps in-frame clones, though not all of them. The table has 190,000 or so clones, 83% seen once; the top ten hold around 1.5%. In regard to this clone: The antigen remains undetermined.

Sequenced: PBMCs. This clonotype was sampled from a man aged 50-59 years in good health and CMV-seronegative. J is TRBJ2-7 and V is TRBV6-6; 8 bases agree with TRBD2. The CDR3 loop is CASSYSSGGYEQYF. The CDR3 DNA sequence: TGTGCCAGCAGTTACTCGAGCGGGGGCTACGAGCAGTACTTC.